A selection of T cell receptor beta chains follows, all from one sample in a study of PD-1 blockade in classical Hodgkin lymphoma. The data were produced by immunoSEQ multiplex PCR, yet TCRdb's version contains in-frame clones alone and is incomplete. The sample lists 55,000 to 65,000 clones; 85% to 90% were seen once. Sample: peripheral blood mononuclear cells (PBMCs), taken at baseline. Receptors were obtained from a human donor with classical Hodgkin lymphoma. Both conserved end residues are part of each CDR3. Each record gives: CDR3 protein, CDR3 DNA, clone size, J gene, V gene, D gene. A D gene is named only where the DNA matches it firmly. A clone size is listed for some rows: how often the clone was seen (once, few, many), or a class if it is expanded.

CASSSGLNTGELFF | TGTGCCAGCAGTTCCGGGTTGAACACCGGGGAGCTGTTTTTT | . | TRBJ2-2 | TRBV6-5 | .
CASSLVDRVGTDTQYF | TGTGCCAGCAGCTTGGTTGACAGGGTGGGCACAGATACGCAGTATTTT | . | TRBJ2-3 | TRBV5-4 | TRBD1
CASRVGVANTGELFF | TGTGCCAGCAGAGTCGGAGTCGCGAACACCGGGGAGCTGTTTTTT | . | TRBJ2-2 | TRBV6-6 | .
CASSGEVGYQPQHF | TGTGCCAGCAGCGGAGAGGTGGGTTATCAGCCCCAGCATTTT | . | TRBJ1-5 | TRBV5-8 | .
CAWRAGGYEQYF | TGTGCCTGGAGGGCCGGAGGCTACGAGCAGTACTTC | . | TRBJ2-7 | TRBV30 | .
CATQEDTIYF | TGTGCCACCCAGGAGGACACCATATATTTT | once | TRBJ1-3 | TRBV7-9 | .
CASSSPPGGGLSGYTF | TGTGCCAGTAGTTCACCTCCGGGAGGGGGTTTAAGTGGCTACACCTTC | . | TRBJ1-2 | TRBV19 | .
CSVKQGSGTEAFF | TGCAGCGTCAAACAGGGGTCGGGCACTGAAGCTTTCTTT | . | TRBJ1-1 | TRBV29-1 | TRBD1
CASSLGGAASYNEQFF | TGTGCCAGCAGCTTAGGGGGGGCAGCCTCCTACAATGAGCAGTTCTTC | . | TRBJ2-1 | TRBV7-9 | .
CASSLLGGILIDNSPLHF | TGTGCCAGCAGCCTCTTGGGTGGAATTTTAATTGATAATTCACCCCTCCACTTT | . | TRBJ1-6 | TRBV4-2 | .
CASSPRATGGDTEAFF | TGTGCCAGCTCACCACGGGCGACAGGAGGTGACACTGAAGCTTTCTTT | . | TRBJ1-1 | TRBV18 | .
CASSYSQGAGEAQHF | TGTGCCAGCAGTTACTCCCAGGGGGCGGGTGAAGCCCAGCATTTT | . | TRBJ1-5 | TRBV6-5 | TRBD1
CASSQEGGGNYGYTF | TGTGCCAGCAGCCAAGAGGGGGGGGGAAACTATGGCTACACCTTC | . | TRBJ1-2 | TRBV4-2 | .
CASSLGVADPSGNTIYF | TGTGCCAGCAGCTTGGGGGTAGCGGACCCCTCTGGAAACACCATATATTTT | . | TRBJ1-3 | TRBV7-8 | .
CAWSVPGLATNTEAFF | TGTGCCTGGAGTGTACCGGGGTTAGCTACGAACACTGAAGCTTTCTTT | . | TRBJ1-1 | TRBV30 | .
CASSRDRPGGFQEQYF | TGCGCCAGCAGCCGGGACAGGCCCGGGGGGTTTCAAGAGCAGTACTTC | once | TRBJ2-7 | TRBV5-1 | .